This record concerns one TCR beta chain sequence. The data were taken from a study of blood T cell repertoires in COVID-19. Study in general: Sites across the United States, Italy and Spain contributed samples from acute and convalescent COVID-19.

Profiling relied on immunoSEQ multiplex PCR, and the TCRdb table lists in-frame clones only, not all of them. The sample includes some 200,000 clones, approximately 80% of them seen just once. This CDR3 region has 13 residues. The germline gives CDR1 MNHEY, CDR2 SVGAGI. The ends lost 6 bases at V and 2 bases at J; junction bases unmatched: 3. Participants were aged roughly 18 to 90 years from about 25 US areas. The chain has TRBV6-5 and TRBJ1-1; 7 positions match TRBD1. Sequenced sample: PBMCs or T cells enriched from blood (not recorded which). The clonotype originates from a middle-aged man who had recovered from COVID-19. The CDR3 region is CASSDRDNTEAFF. The CDR3 DNA reads TGTGCCAGCAGCGACAGGGATAACACTGAAGCTTTCTTT.